This T cell receptor beta chain was profiled in a study of blood T cell repertoires in COVID-19. This CDR3 has 14 amino acids. V shed 5 bases and J shed 1 base, with 9 bases lying between them. Germline V gives CDR1 MNHEY, CDR2 SMNVEV (reference sequence). TCRdb keeps only in-frame clones here, not all; method: immunoSEQ multiplex PCR. Found here are about 47,000 clones, about 81% of them singletons; the top ten hold roughly 2.5%. The source material was peripheral blood. The clonotype comes from a middle-aged man with acute or convalescent COVID-19. This chain links TRBV27 with TRBJ1-5, with D tentatively TRBD1 (6 bases). CDR3 DNA sequence: TGTGCCAGCAGTCATGGACAGAGCAATCAGCCCCAGCATTTT. It encodes CASSHGQSNQPQHF.